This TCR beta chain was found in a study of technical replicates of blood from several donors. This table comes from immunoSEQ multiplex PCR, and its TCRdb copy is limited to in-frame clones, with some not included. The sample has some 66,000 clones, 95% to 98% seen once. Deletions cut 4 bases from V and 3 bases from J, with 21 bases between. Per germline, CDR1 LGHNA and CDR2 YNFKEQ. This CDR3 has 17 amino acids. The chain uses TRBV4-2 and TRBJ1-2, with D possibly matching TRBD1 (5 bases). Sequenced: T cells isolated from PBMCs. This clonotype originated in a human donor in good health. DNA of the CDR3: TGTGCCAGCAGCCTCTTTGGGGCTGCGGGAGGAGACTATGGCTACACCTTC. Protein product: CASSLFGAAGGDYGYTF.